These 25 T cell receptor beta chains were all obtained from the same sample, sequenced in a study of T cell repertoires in cytomegalovirus infection. TCRdb called the reads again in MiXCR, with one record for every CDR3 protein. The sample includes more than 650,000 distinct CDR3 sequences, approximately 34% of them seen just once. The sequencing sample was made of PBMCs. The receptors were sampled from a human donor in good health (CMV status not recorded). Some clones in this sample may be carry-over from other donors' samples.

The V and J genes are TRBV5-1 and TRBJ2-1, with 7 bases identical to TRBD1. V dropped 0 bases and J dropped 8; count of bases not matched to a gene: 2. The germline gives CDR1 SGHRS, CDR2 YFSETQ. The CDR3 contains 13 residues. The CDR3 loop reads CASSLGQGDEQFF. For the CDR3, the DNA is TGCGCCAGCAGCTTGGGGCAGGGGGATGAGCAGTTCTTC.

This chain joins TRBV6-2 or TRBV6-3 and TRBJ1-5; D is ambiguous. This CDR3 comprises 13 residues. Trimming took 2 bases from V and 3 from J, leaving 5 bases between them. Germline CDR1 and CDR2: MNHEY and SVGEGT. CDR3 protein: CASSYGHNQPQHF. The CDR3 DNA reads as TGTGCCAGCAGTTACGGGCACAATCAGCCCCAGCATTTT.

The rearrangement uses TRBV20-1 and TRBJ2-3; 9 bases line up with TRBD2. This CDR3 region has 14 residues. Looked up from germline, CDR1 is DFQATT and CDR2 is SNEGSKA (reference sequence). V dropped 3 bases and J dropped 2; count of bases not matched to a gene: 3. CDR3 amino acids: CSARKRGVTDTQYF. In DNA, the CDR3 is TGCAGTGCTAGGAAGCGGGGGGTCACAGATACGCAGTATTTT.

The chain employs TRBV7-2 and TRBJ2-7; 8 bases fit TRBD2. CDR1 SGHTA and CDR2 FQGNSA come from the germline V gene. This CDR3 has 15 residues. V shed 2 bases and J 4 bases; nucleotides not matched to a gene: 7. Written as DNA, the CDR3 is TGTGCCAGCAGCTTAAATAGCGGGATGTATTACGAGCAGTACTTC. This translates into CASSLNSGMYYEQYF.

V gene TRBV6-5 combines with J gene TRBJ1-1; D gene unclear. Germline-derived CDR1 and CDR2 are MNHEY and SVGAGI. The V and J ends lost 6 bases and 4 bases respectively, with 15 bases between them. This CDR3 is built from 14 residues. This chain's CDR3 is CASRIDAWGTEAFF. For the CDR3, the DNA is TGTGCCAGCAGAATAGACGCTTGGGGCACTGAAGCTTTCTTT.

The count of this clonotype is one. The rearrangement links TRBV15 to TRBJ1-1; D is ambiguous. Germline CDR1 reads LNHNV; CDR2 reads YYDKDF (reference sequence). Trimming pared 0 bases from V and 1 base from J, leaving 9 bases between. The CDR3 sequence is 15 residues long. CDR3 nucleotides: TGTGCCACCAGCAGAGATCTAGCTGGGAACACTGAAGCTTTCTTT. Translation: CATSRDLAGNTEAFF.

J is TRBJ1-1 and V is TRBV18; D gene ambiguous. Trimming pared 2 bases from V and 2 bases from J, leaving 12 bases between. This CDR3 comprises 15 residues. Looked up from germline, CDR1 is KGHSH and CDR2 is LQKENI. CDR3 in amino acids: CASSPAGRFNTEAFF. The CDR3 bases are TGTGCCAGCTCACCAGCGGGAAGGTTCAACACTGAAGCTTTCTTT.

This clonotype turned up a few times. V and J are TRBV19 and TRBJ2-7; a weak D match, TRBD2 (6 bases). Germline CDR1 reads LNHDA; CDR2 reads SQIVND (reference sequence). Trimming cost V 5 bases and J 2 bases, with 13 bases left between them. The CDR3 extends over 14 amino acids. The CDR3 coding sequence is TGTGCCAGTAGTCTCGGGGGATTTGCCTACGAGCAGTACTTC. Encoded protein: CASSLGGFAYEQYF.

This clonotype was detected a few times. V gene TRBV6-2 or TRBV6-3 combines with J gene TRBJ1-5; D not certain. Per the germline V gene, CDR1 is MNHEY and CDR2 is SVGEGT. This CDR3 is built from 13 residues. With 8 bases removed from V and 7 bases from J, the gap between germline ends came to 15 bases. This CDR3 reads CASATLGWQPQHF. The CDR3 DNA reads TGTGCCAGCGCCACGCTCGGATGGCAGCCCCAGCATTTT.

The genes are TRBV5-1 and TRBJ2-7; D gene uncertain. The CDR3 is made up of 12 amino acids. V lost 3 bases and J lost 2, with 6 bases in between. The germline gives CDR1 SGHRS, CDR2 YFSETQ. The DNA for the CDR3 is TGCGCCAGCAGCTCGAATACCTACGAGCAGTACTTC. Its translation: CASSSNTYEQYF. Full variable domain (missing parts from reference TRBV5-1 and TRBJ2-7): KAGVTQTPRYLIKTRGQQVTLSCSPISGHRSVSWYQQTPGQGLQFLFEYFSETQRNKGNFPGRFSGRQFSNSRSEMNVSTLELGDSALYLCASSSNTYEQYFGPGTRLTVT.

The CDR3 coding sequence is TGCGCCAGCAGCTTGGCCGTCAGGGGTGATGAGCAGTTCTTC. Translated, it gives CASSLAVRGDEQFF. The chain employs TRBV5-1 and TRBJ2-1; tentatively, D is TRBD1 (6 bases). CDR3 size: 14 residues. Germline V lookup: CDR1 SGHRS, CDR2 YFSETQ. The germline V and J ends were trimmed by 0 bases and 8 bases, with 12 bases remaining between them.

The chain recombines TRBV11-2 with TRBJ2-1; 8 nucleotides align to TRBD2. Per germline, CDR1 SGHAT and CDR2 FQNNGV. This CDR3 has 13 residues. V lost 3 bases and J lost 5; bases outside the gene matches: 0. The DNA of the CDR3 is TGTGCCAGCAGCTTCGGGGGGGACAATGAGCAGTTCTTC. This gives the protein CASSFGGDNEQFF.

This clonotype was found many times. V gene TRBV7-2 combines with J gene TRBJ1-2; D gene unclear. The CDR3 runs 15 residues. Germline CDR1 reads SGHTA; CDR2 reads FQGNSA. Trimming took off 5 bases at V and 4 bases at J, with 17 bases between the two ends. The CDR3 is CASSETIVPFYGYTF. The CDR3 DNA sequence: TGTGCCAGCAGCGAAACAATTGTACCCTTCTATGGCTACACCTTC.

The chain carries TRBV24-1 and TRBJ2-1; no firm D call. CDR3 length: 14 amino acids. The germline V gene has CDR1 KGHDR and CDR2 SFDVKD. Trimming pared 2 bases from V and 12 bases from J, leaving 16 bases between. CDR3 protein: CATSDSSQGVGQFF. In DNA, the CDR3 is TGTGCCACCAGTGATTCCTCTCAAGGAGTGGGGCAGTTCTTC.

In this sample, this clonotype turned up many times. The V and J genes are TRBV7-2 and TRBJ1-2, with no clear D. Germline CDR1 is SGHTA and CDR2 is FQGNSA. There are 11 residues in the CDR3. The V gene lost 4 bases and the J gene lost 8 bases, with 8 bases spanning the gap. For the CDR3, the DNA is TGTGCCAGCAGCTCATGGTCAGGCTACACCTTC. Its translation is CASSSWSGYTF.

This clonotype was seen only a few times. This rearrangement joins TRBV7-9 to TRBJ1-5, with D perhaps matching TRBD1 (5 bases). Trimming cost V 0 bases and J 5 bases, with 8 bases left between them. This CDR3 comprises 14 residues. CDR1 and CDR2 (germline): SEHNR, FQNEAQ (reference sequence). In nucleotides, the CDR3 is TGTGCCAGCAGCTTAGCACAGGCCGATCAGCCCCAGCATTTT. Amino acids: CASSLAQADQPQHF.

This clonotype was seen more than once but under ten times. V and J are TRBV6-1 and TRBJ2-1; tentative D call: TRBD1 (5 bases). V gave up 7 bases and J gave up 7 bases, with 17 bases separating them. Germline V gene data show CDR1 as MNHNS and CDR2 as SASEGT. CDR3 length equals 14 residues. The CDR3 sequence is CASIQGPGLNEQFF. DNA for the CDR3: TGTGCCAGCATCCAAGGCCCAGGGCTGAATGAGCAGTTCTTC.

For this clonotype: A much more abundant neighbour one base away suggests this may be a read error. The conserved phenylalanine or tryptophan normally closing the CDR3 is absent here, so this likely arose from a read error. V usage is TRBV7-4 and J usage is TRBJ1-2, with no clear D. Trimming removed 0 bases from V and 8 bases from J, with 10 bases in between. Per the germline V gene, CDR1 is SGHVT and CDR2 is SQSDAQ. This CDR3 comprises 13 residues. CDR3 sequence: CASSLAELRGYTL. In DNA form, the CDR3 reads TGTGCCAGCAGCTTAGCGGAACTAAGGGGCTACACCTTA.

This clonotype is a singleton in its sample. Possible read error: a much larger clone is one base away. V and J are TRBV7-2 and TRBJ2-3; 8 bases are shared with TRBD2. The germline V gene encodes CDR1 SGHTA and CDR2 FQGNSA. The CDR3 is 15 amino acids. CDR3 sequence: CASSLRSGIRDTPYF. CDR3 DNA sequence: TGTGCCAGCAGCTTACGTAGCGGGATAAGAGATACGCCGTATTTT.

The genes are TRBV5-8 and TRBJ1-6; D uncertain. V lost 4 bases and J lost 5, with 10 bases in between. The germline V gene encodes CDR1 SGHTS and CDR2 YDEGEE. This CDR3 has 14 amino acids. CDR3 sequence reads: CASSTDGHNSPLHF. The CDR3 DNA reads as TGTGCCAGCAGCACCGACGGCCATAATTCACCCCTCCACTTT.

This clonotype was picked up many times. V gene TRBV12-5 combines with J gene TRBJ1-6, with 8 bases aligning to TRBD1. After removal of 4 bases from V and 8 bases from J, the junction contained 22 bases not matched to a gene. This CDR3 has 20 amino acids. CDR1 is LGHNT and CDR2 is FRNRAP in the germline V gene. CDR3 residues: CASGSSLGQGNSFKDSPLHF. The CDR3 DNA follows: TGTGCTAGTGGTTCCTCTCTCGGACAGGGAAACTCCTTTAAAGATTCACCCCTCCACTTT.

CDR3 sequence (DNA): TGTGCCAGCCGGACGTCCCCGGGACTTGGAACTGAAGCTTTCTTT. Encoded protein: CASRTSPGLGTEAFF. This rearrangement joins TRBV27 to TRBJ1-1; D is possibly TRBD1 (5 bases). The CDR3 loop spans 15 amino acids. CDR1 is MNHEY, CDR2 SMNVEV, per germline (reference sequence). Trimming took off 8 bases at V and 5 bases at J, with 21 bases between the two ends.

A note on this clonotype: At one boundary the junction diverges from the germline segment, which might be a read error. The CDR3 nucleotides read TGTGCCAGAAGTTTAGTCCCGACCTACGAGCAGTACTTC. It translates to CARSLVPTYEQYF. This chain links TRBV27 with TRBJ2-7, with unresolved D. The germline gives CDR1 MNHEY, CDR2 SMNVEV (reference sequence). The CDR3 totals 13 residues.

A few counts support this clonotype. This chain links TRBV7-9 with TRBJ2-1, with 9 positions matching TRBD1. Germline loops: CDR1 SEHNR, CDR2 FQNEAQ (reference sequence). The trim removed 2 bases at V and 9 bases at J, leaving 8 bases unmatched. CDR3 length equals 15 residues. The CDR3 DNA follows: TGTGCCAGCAGCTTATATGAACAGGGGGCCCGTGAGCAGTTCTTC. The encoded protein is CASSLYEQGAREQFF.

This clonotype appeared a few times. This sequence joins TRBV19 and TRBJ1-4, with D perhaps matching TRBD1 (6 bases). CDR3 length: 15 residues. CDR1 LNHDA and CDR2 SQIVND come from the germline V gene (reference sequence). Trimming took 6 bases from V and 3 from J, leaving 14 bases between them. The CDR3 region has the DNA TGTGCCAGTAGCGGCGACAGGACCTCTAATGAAAAACTGTTTTTT. It yields the protein CASSGDRTSNEKLFF.